This T cell receptor (beta chain) is from a study of cytomegalovirus exposure and HLA in healthy donors. It was with 60 Vbeta and 13 Jbeta primers that the PCR ran. Method: immunoSEQ multiplex PCR; TCRdb's copy keeps in-frame clones and lacks some. Of roughly 180,000 clones listed, about 77% are singletons. Notes on this clone: The germline gene is not matched at one end of the junction; a read error may be the cause.

The sample taken for sequencing was PBMCs. The clonotype comes from a female donor in good health and CMV-seronegative.

This CDR3 reads CASSLPPPQGPSYEQHF. CDR3 DNA: TGCGCCAGCAGCTTGCCCCCTCCCCAGGGGCCTTCCTACGAGCAGCACTTC. The rearrangement joins TRBV5-1 to TRBJ2-7, with D possibly matching TRBD1 (6 bases). This CDR3 has 17 residues. Per the germline V gene, CDR1 is SGHRS and CDR2 is YFSETQ.